This TCR beta chain was documented in a study of regulatory T cells in long-lasting Graves disease. Library construction for TCR beta used iRepertoire HTBI primers and Arm-PCR of CDR3 regions. Via MiXCR, TCRdb re-called the multiplex PCR reads, giving one row per CDR3 protein. The table records 350,000 to 500,000 distinct CDR3 sequences, roughly 15% of them present only once. CDR1 and CDR2 from the germline V gene are KGHSH and LQKENI. Trimming stripped 3 bases from V and 4 bases from J, with 12 bases between. This CDR3 is 14 amino acids long. This clonotype was seen repeatedly, ten times or more. The target antigen is unknown. Sample time point: newly diagnosed GD, antithyroid drugs for less than 3 months. With RNA extracted from PBMCs as input, the TCR library was made. Findings of the study overall: Persistent patients shared 2,500 to 3,000 public clonotypes among themselves. Newly diagnosed patients shared fewer, at under 1,000.

The same specimen was also included in a second study, on T cells in Graves' hyperthyroidism and ophthalmopathy. From that paper: Within blood appeared most thyroid clonotypes that had expanded above 0.001. A 13 V-J signature model discriminated ophthalmopathy versus stable hyperthyroidism. Before onset, ophthalmopathy was predicted by the model a median roughly six months earlier.

The rearrangement uses TRBV18 and TRBJ2-5; perhaps TRBD1 as D (6 bases). Sequencing was performed on peripheral blood mononuclear cells (PBMCs), taken at new diagnosis, from a patient treated with antithyroid drugs. This TCR was recovered from a woman aged 50 to 65 with Graves disease. CDR3 DNA sequence: TGTGCCAGCTCACCGGCCGGGACACCAGAGACCCAGTACTTC. Translating it yields CASSPAGTPETQYF.